This T cell receptor (beta chain) was found in a study of cytomegalovirus exposure and HLA in healthy donors. Regarding the study as a whole: The study recorded some 160 TCR beta chains that were cytomegalovirus-associated. There were some V segments, including TRBV6-2 and TRBV6-3, excluded as indistinguishable. The presence/absence work took it that sequencing depth was about the same across donors. In vitro checks showed that a few CMV-associated chains really do target CMV antigens.

Notes on this clone: The antigen is unknown.

The study ran its PCR with 60 Vbeta and 13 Jbeta primers. Data came from immunoSEQ multiplex PCR; TCRdb stores just in-frame clones and leaves some out. The sample carries 100,000 to 150,000 clones, around 76% recorded once. Looked up from germline, CDR1 is GTSNPN and CDR2 is SVGIG (reference sequence). This CDR3 spans 15 amino acids. V shed 0 bases and J shed 0 bases, with 12 bases lying between them. The chain carries TRBV30 and TRBJ2-7; D is possibly TRBD2 (6 bases). Sequences were obtained from PBMCs. The receptor's source is a man in his 60s in good health and CMV-seropositive. CDR3: CAWSVHGGNSYEQYF. DNA of the CDR3: TGTGCCTGGAGTGTACATGGGGGGAACTCCTACGAGCAGTACTTC.